The 7 T cell receptor beta chains below were found in one sample sequenced in a study of T cells in Graves' hyperthyroidism and ophthalmopathy. Authors of the study amplified TCR beta CDR3 regions from RNA transcripts. Carried out on the TCR CDR3, a first-round RT-PCR used the HTBI primer set. TCRdb processed the multiplex PCR reads anew with MiXCR; each CDR3 protein has one entry. The profile shows around 490,000 distinct CDR3 sequences, about 20% of them singletons. Sequencing used blood. These receptors all stem from a man aged 35-49 years with Graves' ophthalmopathy.

The chain joins TRBV2 to TRBJ2-1; 11 bases line up with TRBD2. J was trimmed by 7 bases and V by 6 bases; bases with no gene match: 5. Germline CDR1 is SNHLY and CDR2 is FYNNEI. This CDR3 is built from 14 residues. CDR3 protein: CASRGTSGGNEQFF. Here the CDR3 DNA reads TGTGCCAGCAGGGGGACTAGCGGAGGGAATGAGCAGTTCTTC.

This clonotype occurred a few times. The rearrangement uses TRBV6-2 or TRBV6-3 and TRBJ2-1; 13 bases match TRBD2. Trimming removed 5 bases from V and 8 bases from J; junction bases left unmatched: 12. This CDR3 region has 17 residues. Germline CDR1 is MNHEY and CDR2 is SVGEGT. CDR3 DNA sequence: TGTGCCAGCAGTCCCCGGACTAGCGGGGGTCTCCTCCATGAGCAGTTCTTC. The encoded protein is CASSPRTSGGLLHEQFF.

This clonotype has a count of ten or more. The genes are TRBV12-3 or TRBV12-4 and TRBJ1-5, with 9 bases matching TRBD1. This CDR3 has 15 amino acids. V lost 1 base to trimming and J lost 3 bases; unmatched junction nucleotides: 1. CDR3 sequence (DNA): TGTGCCAGCAGTTTAGGGGACAGGGTCAATCAGCCCCAGCATTTT. It yields the protein CASSLGDRVNQPQHF.

The chain couples TRBV12-3 or TRBV12-4 to TRBJ2-2, with D tentatively TRBD1 or TRBD2 (5 bases each). The CDR3 sequence is 15 residues long. Trimming shortened V by 6 bases and J by 1 base, and 12 bases separated the two germline ends. CDR3 protein: CASSPGRLNTGELFF. CDR3 nucleotides: TGTGCCAGCAGCCCGGGACGGCTGAACACCGGGGAGCTGTTTTTT.

This chain connects TRBV10-3 to TRBJ1-3; 7 bases map to TRBD1. Germline V gene data show CDR1 as ENHRY and CDR2 as SYGVKD. Trimming took 2 bases from V and 0 from J; bases not matched to a gene: 7. The CDR3 has 17 amino acids. The DNA for the CDR3 is TGTGCCATCAGTGAGAGGACAGGTTCCAGCTCTGGAAACACCATATATTTT. This encodes CAISERTGSSSGNTIYF.

This chain connects TRBV12-3 or TRBV12-4 to TRBJ1-5; 8 positions agree with TRBD1. V shed 9 bases and J 1 base; nucleotides not matched to a gene: 5. The CDR3 consists of 14 residues. The CDR3 here is CASQGAKSNQPQHF. CDR3 in DNA: TGTGCCAGTCAGGGGGCTAAAAGCAATCAGCCCCAGCATTTT.

This clonotype was counted at least ten times. The V call is TRBV5-6, the J call TRBJ2-1; tentatively, D is TRBD1 or TRBD2 (5 bases each). CDR1 and CDR2 from the germline V gene are SGHDT and YYEEEE. Trimming pared 1 base from V and 7 bases from J, leaving 15 bases between. The CDR3 has 15 residues. The CDR3 sequence is CASSLQGVMTNEQFF. DNA of the CDR3: TGTGCCAGCAGCTTGCAGGGAGTAATGACTAATGAGCAGTTCTTC.